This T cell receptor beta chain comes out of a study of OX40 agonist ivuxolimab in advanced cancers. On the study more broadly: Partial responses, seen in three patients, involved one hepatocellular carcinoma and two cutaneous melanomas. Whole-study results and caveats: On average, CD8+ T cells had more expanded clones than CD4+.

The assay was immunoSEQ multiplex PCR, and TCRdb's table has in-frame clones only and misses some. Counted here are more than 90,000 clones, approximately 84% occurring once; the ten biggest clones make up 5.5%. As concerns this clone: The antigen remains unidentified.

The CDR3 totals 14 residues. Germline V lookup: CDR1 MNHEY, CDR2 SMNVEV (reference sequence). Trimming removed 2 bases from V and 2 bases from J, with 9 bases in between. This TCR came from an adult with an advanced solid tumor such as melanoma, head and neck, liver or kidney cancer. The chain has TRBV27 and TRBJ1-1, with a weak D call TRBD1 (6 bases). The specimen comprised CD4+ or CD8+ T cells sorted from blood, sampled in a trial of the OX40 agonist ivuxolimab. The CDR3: CASSLEGGNTEAFF. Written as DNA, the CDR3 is TGTGCCAGCAGTTTAGAGGGGGGTAACACTGAAGCTTTCTTT.